One sample yielded the 15 T cell receptor beta chains listed below, sequenced in a study of shared clonotypes between healthy human individuals (dated by TCRdb to 2020 to 2022). CD8 naive samples were obtained by positive selection for CCR7 among CD45RO-negative cells, yielding a CD45RA+CCR7+ population from which TemRA cells were excluded. The library was generated by the immunoSEQ multiplex PCR assay. The immuneACCESS repertoire file appears here via TCRdb, limited to in-frame rearrangements. These files lack a portion of the clones; in checked studies, under half of the deficit traces to unresolved V genes, and the cause of the others is not known. The sample includes millions of clones, with around 96% observed a single time. The top ten hold around 1.1% of the sample. The specimen sequenced was naive CD8+ T cells sorted from blood. The cell subset or site label, as the study defines it: CD45RA+CCR7+. These receptors all stem from a man younger than 35 in good health.

The rearrangement joins TRBV27 to TRBJ1-2, with 8 bases matching TRBD1. CDR3 length: 15 residues. Germline CDR1 is MNHEY and CDR2 is SMNVEV (reference sequence). The V and J ends lost 2 bases and 7 bases, in that order; junction bases with no gene match: 9. CDR3 sequence (DNA): TGTGCCAGCAGTTTAAATGACAGGGGAAAATTTGGCTACACCTTC. It codes for CASSLNDRGKFGYTF.

Comment on this clone: The sample contains more than one DNA sequence encoding this CDR3. In DNA, the CDR3 is TGTGCCAGCAGCTTAGGTGGAGACGAGCAGTTCTTC. This translates into CASSLGGDEQFF. The genes are TRBV11-2 and TRBJ2-1; no reliable D call. Trimming left V 1 base short and J 10 bases short, with 8 bases between. The CDR3 runs 12 residues. Germline CDR1 SGHAT, CDR2 FQNNGV. The variable domain in full, with the rest retrieved from reference TRBV11-2 and TRBJ2-1, is EAGVAQSPRYKIIEKRQSVAFWCNPISGHATLYWYQQILGQGPKLLIQFQNNGVVDDSQLPKDRFSAERLKGVDSTLKIQPAKLEDSAVYLCASSLGGDEQFFGPGTRLTVL.

In regard to this clone: At the DNA level, this CDR3 is encoded by other sequences in the same sample as well. The chain links TRBV7-9 to TRBJ2-7; 9 bases fit TRBD1. Germline V lookup: CDR1 SEHNR, CDR2 FQNEAQ (reference sequence). V lost 0 bases to trimming and J lost 2 bases; unmatched junction nucleotides: 2. This CDR3 comprises 15 residues. CDR3: CASSLAGQGTYEQYF. The DNA of the CDR3 is TGTGCCAGCAGCTTAGCTGGACAGGGGACCTACGAGCAGTACTTC.

This chain uses TRBV13 with TRBJ2-6; D is uncertain. Deletions cut 4 bases from V and 4 bases from J, with 11 bases between. This CDR3 has 15 residues. Germline V gene sequence: CDR1 PRHDT, CDR2 FYEKMQ (reference sequence). CDR3 DNA: TGTGCCAGCAGCTCGTCTGGAGTGGGGGCCAACGTCCTGACTTTC. It is translated as CASSSSGVGANVLTF.

The V call is TRBV20-1, the J call TRBJ2-7; 8 bases line up with TRBD1. This CDR3 is built from 11 residues. Germline V gene lookup returns CDR1 DFQATT and CDR2 SNEGSKA (reference sequence). After removal of 8 bases from V and 3 bases from J, the junction contained 3 bases not matched to a gene. The CDR3 region is CSTDRDYEQYF. In DNA, the CDR3 is TGCAGTACGGACAGGGACTACGAGCAGTACTTC.

V usage is TRBV11-2 and J usage is TRBJ2-7; 9 nucleotides align to TRBD2. The CDR3 has 15 amino acids. Germline CDR1 reads SGHAT; CDR2 reads FQNNGV. V shed 9 bases and J 3 bases; nucleotides not matched to a gene: 12. The CDR3 DNA reads TGTGCCAGTAGAGTCGACGGACTAGCGCTCTACGAGCAGTACTTC. Translating it yields CASRVDGLALYEQYF.

The rearrangement uses TRBV7-9 and TRBJ2-3, with D perhaps TRBD1 (6 bases). Germline CDR1 reads SEHNR; CDR2 reads FQNEAQ (reference sequence). CDR3 length equals 17 residues. Trimming removed 5 bases at V and 3 bases at J, with 21 bases between. The CDR3 region is CASSQPRGFSPTDTQYF. CDR3 in DNA: TGTGCCAGCAGCCAACCCAGGGGCTTCTCCCCTACAGATACGCAGTATTTT. Together with reference TRBV7-9 and TRBJ2-3, the CDR3 gives the full variable domain: DTGVSQNPRHKITKRGQNVTFRCDPISEHNRLYWYRQTLGQGPEFLTYFQNEAQLEKSRLLSDRFSAERPKGSFSTLEIQRTEQGDSAMYLCASSQPRGFSPTDTQYFGPGTRLTVL.

The chain has TRBV5-8 and TRBJ1-2, with no clear D. The CDR3 loop spans 13 amino acids. Germline V gene data show CDR1 as SGHTS and CDR2 as YDEGEE. V shed 2 bases and J shed 3 bases, with 8 bases lying between them. The CDR3 nucleotides read TGTGCCAGCAGCTTAGGGTGGGACTATGGCTACACCTTC. It is translated as CASSLGWDYGYTF.

V and J are TRBV27 and TRBJ2-2; a possible D gene is TRBD1 (6 bases). The CDR3 has 15 amino acids. Trimming pared 6 bases from V and 4 bases from J, leaving 15 bases between. CDR1 is MNHEY and CDR2 is SMNVEV in the germline V gene (reference sequence). The CDR3 here is CASRLPGDGTGELFF. CDR3 bases: TGTGCCAGCAGGCTCCCAGGGGACGGCACCGGGGAGCTGTTTTTT.

The CDR3 loop is CASREPGHNPYGYTF. CDR3 bases: TGTGCCAGCAGGGAACCGGGACACAATCCCTATGGCTACACCTTC. This chain joins TRBV6-1 and TRBJ1-2, with D possibly TRBD1 on 6 matching bases. Trimming removed 6 bases at V and 4 bases at J, with 18 bases between. CDR3 size: 15 residues. Germline V gene data show CDR1 as MNHNS and CDR2 as SASEGT.

This sequence joins TRBV5-1 and TRBJ2-3; 7 bases align to TRBD1. The CDR3 runs to 18 residues. The trim removed 3 bases at V and 1 base at J, leaving 14 bases unmatched. The V gene's germline CDR1 is SGHRS and CDR2 YFSETQ. The CDR3: CASSSQQLQGQGTDTQYF. CDR3 bases: TGCGCCAGCAGCTCACAACAACTACAGGGGCAGGGCACAGATACGCAGTATTTT.

V and J are TRBV2 and TRBJ1-5, with 10 bases identical to TRBD1. CDR3 length equals 15 residues. The junction had 5 bases not matched to a gene; V was cut back by 6 bases and J by 3 bases. The germline CDR1 and CDR2 sequences are SNHLY and FYNNEI. This CDR3 is CASSGQGELNQPQHF. The CDR3 DNA reads as TGTGCCAGCAGCGGACAGGGGGAACTCAATCAGCCCCAGCATTTT. Looking up the rest from reference TRBV2 and TRBJ1-5 gives the full variable domain: EPEVTQTPSHQVTQMGQEVILRCVPISNHLYFYWYRQILGQKVEFLVSFYNNEISEKSEIFDDQFSVERPDGSNFTLKIRSTKLEDSAMYFCASSGQGELNQPQHFGDGTRLSIL.

This rearrangement joins TRBV6-5 to TRBJ2-7; D unclear. CDR1 and CDR2 (germline): MNHEY, SVGAGI. The CDR3 contains 13 residues. Trimming took 3 bases from V and 7 from J, leaving 13 bases between them. The CDR3 reads CASSYDGLREQYF. Written as DNA, the CDR3 is TGTGCCAGCAGTTATGACGGCCTGCGGGAGCAGTACTTC.

This chain connects TRBV6-5 to TRBJ1-4; TRBD1 matches at 9 bases. Losses at the gene ends were 6 bases for V and 8 bases for J; bases not matched to a gene: 10. Germline V CDR1 and CDR2: MNHEY, SVGAGI. The CDR3 consists of 15 residues. CDR3 DNA sequence: TGTGCCAGCAGGGGGACAGGGCCTTCTTTGGAAAAACTGTTTTTT. Translated, it gives CASRGTGPSLEKLFF.

The chain recombines TRBV6-1 with TRBJ2-7, with TRBD2 as a possible D gene (5 bases). Per the germline V gene, CDR1 is MNHNS and CDR2 is SASEGT. Trimming shortened V by 7 bases and J by 3 bases, and 16 bases separated the two germline ends. This CDR3 has 14 amino acids. DNA of the CDR3: TGTGCCAGCACCCCTCCGGACTCGTACTACGAGCAGTACTTC. Encoded protein: CASTPPDSYYEQYF.